This TCR beta chain emerged from a study of T cell repertoires in cytomegalovirus infection. Findings and limits, study-wide: CMV-specific HLA-C-restricted TCR beta clonotypes dominated the ex vivo response.

The ends were cut back, 6 bases at V and 0 bases at J, with 11 bases in the middle. The germline CDR1 and CDR2 sequences are MNHEY and SVGAGI. The CDR3 contains 15 residues. TCRdb processed the reads anew with MiXCR; each CDR3 protein has one entry. Here the sample spans some 300,000 distinct CDR3 sequences, approximately 14% being singletons. Regarding this clonotype: Its antigen remains unknown.

This TCR derives from a human donor in good health (CMV status not recorded). Some clones in this sample may be carry-over from other donors' samples. The rearrangement joins TRBV6-5 to TRBJ2-2, with no clear D. The sequencing sample was made of PBMCs. In DNA, the CDR3 is TGTGCCAGCAGACCCGACTTCCCGAACACCGGGGAGCTGTTTTTT. Amino acid sequence: CASRPDFPNTGELFF.